This T cell receptor beta chain stems from a study of read filtering for tumor transcriptome and immune sequencing. From approximately 430 ng of RNA, a library with molecular barcoded alpha/delta and beta/gamma adaptors was made. TCRdb used MiXCR to reprocess the reads, holding one entry per CDR3 protein. The table shows about 63,000 distinct CDR3 sequences, with 14% occurring only once. Findings of the study overall: This fraction held mixed bone marrow immune cells after CD138-negative sorting.

The CDR3 length is 16 residues. CDR1 and CDR2 (germline): DFQATT, SNEGSKA (reference sequence). Trimming at V came to 5 bases and at J to 8 bases, leaving 11 bases not matched to a gene. This clonotype showed up many times. No antigen is known for it. This rearrangement joins TRBV20-1 to TRBJ2-1; 14 nucleotides match TRBD2. The source of this sequence is a donor aged 40 or over with multiple myeloma. The sequencing input was a population of CD138-negative cells sorted from bone marrow. CDR3 sequence: CSALPPLTSGRDEQFF. CDR3 sequence (DNA): TGCAGTGCTTTACCACCTCTGACTAGCGGGAGGGATGAGCAGTTCTTC.